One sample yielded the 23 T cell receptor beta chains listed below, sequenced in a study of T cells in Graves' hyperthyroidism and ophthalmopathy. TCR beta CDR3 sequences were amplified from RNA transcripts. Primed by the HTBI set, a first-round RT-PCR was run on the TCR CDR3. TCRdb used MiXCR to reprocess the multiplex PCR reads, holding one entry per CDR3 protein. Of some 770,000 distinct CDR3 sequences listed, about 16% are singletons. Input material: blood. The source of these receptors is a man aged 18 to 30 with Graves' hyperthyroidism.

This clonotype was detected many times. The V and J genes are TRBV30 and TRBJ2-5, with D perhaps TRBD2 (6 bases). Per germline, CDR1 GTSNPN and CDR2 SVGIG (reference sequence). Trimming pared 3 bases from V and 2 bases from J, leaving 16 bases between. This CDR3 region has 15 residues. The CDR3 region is CAWRPLGRIQETQYF. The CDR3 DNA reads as TGTGCCTGGAGGCCATTAGGGAGGATTCAAGAGACCCAGTACTTC.

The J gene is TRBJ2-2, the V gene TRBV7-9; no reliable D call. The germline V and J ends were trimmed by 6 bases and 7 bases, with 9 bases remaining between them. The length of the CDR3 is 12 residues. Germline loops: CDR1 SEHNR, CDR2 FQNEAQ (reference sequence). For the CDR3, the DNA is TGTGCCAGCAGGTCTAGAAGCGGGGAGCTGTTTTTT. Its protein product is CASRSRSGELFF.

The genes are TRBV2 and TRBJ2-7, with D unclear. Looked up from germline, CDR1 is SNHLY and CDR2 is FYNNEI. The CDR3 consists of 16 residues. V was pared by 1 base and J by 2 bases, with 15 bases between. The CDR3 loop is CASSEGNGRYPYEQYF. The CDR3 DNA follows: TGTGCCAGCAGTGAAGGAAACGGGCGGTATCCCTACGAGCAGTACTTC.

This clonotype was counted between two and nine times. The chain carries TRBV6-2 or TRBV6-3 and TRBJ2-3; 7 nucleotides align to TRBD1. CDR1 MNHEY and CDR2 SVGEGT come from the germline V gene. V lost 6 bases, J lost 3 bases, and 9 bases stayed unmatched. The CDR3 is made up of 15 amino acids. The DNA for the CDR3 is TGTGCCAGCAGACCACAGGGGATGGAAACAGATACGCAGTATTTT. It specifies CASRPQGMETDTQYF.

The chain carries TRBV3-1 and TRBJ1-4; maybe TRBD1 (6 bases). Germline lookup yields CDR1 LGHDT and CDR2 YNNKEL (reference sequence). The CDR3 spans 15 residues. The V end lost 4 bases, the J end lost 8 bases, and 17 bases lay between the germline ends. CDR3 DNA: TGTGCCAGCAGCCCCTGGGAGCAGAGGGGGGAAAAACTGTTTTTT. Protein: CASSPWEQRGEKLFF.

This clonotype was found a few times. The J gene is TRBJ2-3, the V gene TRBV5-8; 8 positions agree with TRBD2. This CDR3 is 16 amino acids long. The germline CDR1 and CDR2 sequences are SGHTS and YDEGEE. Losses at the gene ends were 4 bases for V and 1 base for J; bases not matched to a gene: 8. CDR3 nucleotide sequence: TGTGCCAGCAGCACCCAGAGCGGGGGAGGCACAGATACGCAGTATTTT. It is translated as CASSTQSGGGTDTQYF.

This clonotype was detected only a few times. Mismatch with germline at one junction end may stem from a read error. As DNA, the CDR3 is TGCAGCGGAAAGCGGGAGTCTACCGTCGACAATGGGCAGTTCTTC. Amino acid sequence: CSGKRESTVDNGQFF. V usage is TRBV29-1 and J usage is TRBJ2-1, with 8 bases identical to TRBD2. The CDR3 length is 15 residues. The germline V gene has CDR1 SQVTM and CDR2 ANQGSEA.

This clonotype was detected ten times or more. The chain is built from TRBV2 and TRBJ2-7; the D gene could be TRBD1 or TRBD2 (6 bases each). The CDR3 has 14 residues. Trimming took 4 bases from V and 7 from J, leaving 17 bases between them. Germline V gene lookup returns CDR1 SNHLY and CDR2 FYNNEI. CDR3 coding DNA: TGTGCCAGCAGTGCAGAGGGGGGAGGAGGGGAGCAGTACTTC. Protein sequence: CASSAEGGGGEQYF. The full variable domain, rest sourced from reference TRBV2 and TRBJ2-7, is EPEVTQTPSHQVTQMGQEVILRCVPISNHLYFYWYRQILGQKVEFLVSFYNNEISEKSEIFDDQFSVERPDGSNFTLKIRSTKLEDSAMYFCASSAEGGGGEQYFGPGTRLTVT.

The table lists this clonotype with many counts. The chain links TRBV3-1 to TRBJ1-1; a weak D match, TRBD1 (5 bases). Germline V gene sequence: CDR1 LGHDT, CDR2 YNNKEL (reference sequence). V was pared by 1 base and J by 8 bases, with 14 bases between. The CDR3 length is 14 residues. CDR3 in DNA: TGTGCCAGCAGCCAAGGGGGGATAGGGGCCGAAGCTTTCTTT. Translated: CASSQGGIGAEAFF.

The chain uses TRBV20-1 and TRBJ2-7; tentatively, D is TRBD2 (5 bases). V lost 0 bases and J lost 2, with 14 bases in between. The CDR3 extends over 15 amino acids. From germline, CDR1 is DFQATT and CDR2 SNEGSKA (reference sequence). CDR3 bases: TGCAGTGCTAGAGATCGGGTCGGGGATCCCTACGAGCAGTACTTC. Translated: CSARDRVGDPYEQYF.

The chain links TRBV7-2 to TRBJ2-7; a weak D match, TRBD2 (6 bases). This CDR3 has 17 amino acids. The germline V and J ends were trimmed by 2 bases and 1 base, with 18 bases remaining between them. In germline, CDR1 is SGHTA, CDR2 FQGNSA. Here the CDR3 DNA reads TGTGCCAGCAGCTTAACTTTGGCGGGACCGCCTTCCTACGAGCAGTACTTC. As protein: CASSLTLAGPPSYEQYF.

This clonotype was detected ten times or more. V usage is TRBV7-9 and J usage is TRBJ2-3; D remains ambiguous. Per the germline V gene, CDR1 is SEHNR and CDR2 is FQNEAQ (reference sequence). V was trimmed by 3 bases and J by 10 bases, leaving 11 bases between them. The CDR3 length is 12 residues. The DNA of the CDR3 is TGTGCCAGCAGCTTTTTGGAGTGGGCGCAGTATTTT. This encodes CASSFLEWAQYF. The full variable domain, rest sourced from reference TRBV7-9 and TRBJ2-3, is DTGVSQNPRHKITKRGQNVTFRCDPISEHNRLYWYRQTLGQGPEFLTYFQNEAQLEKSRLLSDRFSAERPKGSFSTLEIQRTEQGDSAMYLCASSFLEWAQYFGPGTRLTVL.

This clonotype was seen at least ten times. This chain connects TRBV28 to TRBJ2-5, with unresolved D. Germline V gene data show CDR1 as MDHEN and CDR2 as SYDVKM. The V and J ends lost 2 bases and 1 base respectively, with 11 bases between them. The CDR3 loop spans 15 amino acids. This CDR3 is CASSLVSVFQETQYF. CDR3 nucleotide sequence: TGTGCCAGCAGTTTAGTCTCGGTTTTCCAAGAGACCCAGTACTTC.

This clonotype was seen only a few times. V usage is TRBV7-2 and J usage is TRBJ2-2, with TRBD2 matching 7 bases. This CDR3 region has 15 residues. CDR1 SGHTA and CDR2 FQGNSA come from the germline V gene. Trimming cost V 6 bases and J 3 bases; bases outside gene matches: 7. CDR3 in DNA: TGTGCCAGCAGTCCCCCTAGCGGTCACACCGGGGAGCTGTTTTTT. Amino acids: CASSPPSGHTGELFF. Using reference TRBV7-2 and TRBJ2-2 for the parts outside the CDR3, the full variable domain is GAGVSQSPSNKVTEKGKDVELRCDPISGHTALYWYRQSLGQGLEFLIYFQGNSAPDKSGLPSDRFSAERTGGSVSTLTIQRTQQEDSAVYLCASSPPSGHTGELFFGEGSRLTVL.

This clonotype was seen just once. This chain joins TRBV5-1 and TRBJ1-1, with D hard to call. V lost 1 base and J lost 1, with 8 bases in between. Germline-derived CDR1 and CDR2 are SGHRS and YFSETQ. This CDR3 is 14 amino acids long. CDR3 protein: CASSLSRSNTEAFF. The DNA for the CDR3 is TGCGCCAGCAGCTTGTCCAGGTCGAACACTGAAGCTTTCTTT. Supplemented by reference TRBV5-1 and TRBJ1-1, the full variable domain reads KAGVTQTPRYLIKTRGQQVTLSCSPISGHRSVSWYQQTPGQGLQFLFEYFSETQRNKGNFPGRFSGRQFSNSRSEMNVSTLELGDSALYLCASSLSRSNTEAFFGQGTRLTVV.

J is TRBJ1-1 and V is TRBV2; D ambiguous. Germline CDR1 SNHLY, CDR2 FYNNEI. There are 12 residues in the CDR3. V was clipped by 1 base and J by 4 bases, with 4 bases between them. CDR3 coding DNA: TGTGCCAGCAGTGAAGAGACCACTGAAGCTTTCTTT. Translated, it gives CASSEETTEAFF.

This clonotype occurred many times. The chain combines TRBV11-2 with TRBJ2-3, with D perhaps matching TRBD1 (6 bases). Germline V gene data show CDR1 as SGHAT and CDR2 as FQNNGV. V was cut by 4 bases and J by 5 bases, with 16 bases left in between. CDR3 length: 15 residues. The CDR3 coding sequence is TGTGCCAGCAGCTCACCCTTAGGGGGAGTAGATACGCAGTATTTT. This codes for CASSSPLGGVDTQYF.

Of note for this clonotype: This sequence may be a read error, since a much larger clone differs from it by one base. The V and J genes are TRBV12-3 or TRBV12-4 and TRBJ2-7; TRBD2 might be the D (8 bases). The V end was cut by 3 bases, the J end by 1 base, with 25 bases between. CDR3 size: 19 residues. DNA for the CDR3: TGTGCCAGCAGTTTCCTCGGGACAGCCACTGGCGGGAGGTCCTACGAGCAGTACTTC. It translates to CASSFLGTATGGRSYEQYF.

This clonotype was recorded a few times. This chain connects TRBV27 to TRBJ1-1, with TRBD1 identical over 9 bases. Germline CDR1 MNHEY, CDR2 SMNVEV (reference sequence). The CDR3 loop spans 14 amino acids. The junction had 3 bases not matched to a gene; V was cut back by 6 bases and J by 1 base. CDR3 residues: CASRVGQGNTEAFF. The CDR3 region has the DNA TGTGCCAGCAGGGTGGGACAGGGGAACACTGAAGCTTTCTTT.

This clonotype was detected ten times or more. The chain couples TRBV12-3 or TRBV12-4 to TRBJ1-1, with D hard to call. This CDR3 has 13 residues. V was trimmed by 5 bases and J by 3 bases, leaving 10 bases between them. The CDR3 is CASSKERDTEAFF. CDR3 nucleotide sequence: TGTGCCAGCAGTAAAGAGAGGGACACTGAAGCTTTCTTT.

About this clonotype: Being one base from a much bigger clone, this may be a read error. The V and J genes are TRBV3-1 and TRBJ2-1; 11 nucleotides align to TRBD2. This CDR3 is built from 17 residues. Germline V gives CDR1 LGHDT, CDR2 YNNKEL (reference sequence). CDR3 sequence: CASSQEGLAECYNEQSF. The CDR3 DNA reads TGTGCCAGCAGCCAAGAGGGACTAGCGGAGTGCTACAATGAGCAGTCCTTC.

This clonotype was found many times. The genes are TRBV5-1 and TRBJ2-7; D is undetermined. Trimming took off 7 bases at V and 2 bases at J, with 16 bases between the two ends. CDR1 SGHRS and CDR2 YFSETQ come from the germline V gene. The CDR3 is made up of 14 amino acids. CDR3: CASARAGGAYEQYF. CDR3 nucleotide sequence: TGCGCCAGCGCTAGGGCAGGTGGGGCCTACGAGCAGTACTTC.

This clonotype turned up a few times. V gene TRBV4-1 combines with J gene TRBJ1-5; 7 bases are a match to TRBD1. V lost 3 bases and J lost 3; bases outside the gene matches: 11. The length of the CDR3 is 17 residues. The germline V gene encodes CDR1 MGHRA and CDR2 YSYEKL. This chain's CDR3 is CASSQGWGQISNQPQHF. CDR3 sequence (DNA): TGCGCCAGCAGCCAGGGATGGGGACAGATATCCAATCAGCCCCAGCATTTT.